This is a list of T cell receptor beta chains from one sample in a study of vaccination and CD4 T cells after COVID-19. Their antigens remain unidentified. TCRdb recomputed calls from the PCR reads with MiXCR, one row per CDR3 protein. The repertoire has about 25,000 distinct CDR3 sequences, around 45% of them found once; the top ten carry more than 6%. Sequencing was carried out using CD4+ T cells from blood, cultured in vitro. These receptors were taken from a human donor who had recovered from COVID-19. Both conserved end residues are trimmed from each CDR3. D genes are given only for firm matches.

D,V,CDR3
NA,TRBV2,ASMANTEAF
NA,TRBV6-1,ASSHLFGGNYEQY
TRBD1,TRBV28,ASSSGTGRNTIY
NA,TRBV11-1,ASRRTTGSYGYT
TRBD1,TRBV27,ASSFAGTATYNEQF
NA,TRBV24-1,TTSDSDVGGNQPQH
NA,TRBV18,ASSPMAGQETQY
NA,TRBV4-2,ASSQEVFKDYEQY
NA,TRBV7-8,ASSLAVWQSRYEQY
NA,TRBV11-3,ASSLEANTGELF
NA,TRBV18,ASSPFVSHDMNTEAF
NA,TRBV20-1,SALSGSLRGQPQH
TRBD2,TRBV5-1,ASSRRESSYEQY
NA,TRBV6-1,ASSGNIGHT
NA,TRBV24-1,ATSDISIDTQY
NA,TRBV20-1,SARDFGGQETQY
TRBD1,TRBV18,ASSPWDRGNTEAF
NA,TRBV12-3/TRBV12-4,ASSLTVPLFTEAF
NA,TRBV6-4,ASSDGPEAEQY
NA,TRBV20-1,SAREGRGLGDTQY
TRBD2,TRBV20-1,SAPASGWYQETQY
NA,TRBV6-1,ASGQDLNTGELF
NA,TRBV5-1,ASSLGAGAGNEQF
NA,TRBV24-1,ATSDLVEQLISGANVLT
TRBD1,TRBV10-3,AISPGTGPYEQY
NA,TRBV20-1,SAPRSSDNYNEQF
TRBD1,TRBV5-1,ASSRDRALSPLH
TRBD1,TRBV19,ASSARHWDRVNEQY
TRBD1,TRBV7-7,ASSPTRLTGSQETQY
NA,TRBV24-1,ATSDFSWAKGLDTQY
NA,TRBV7-9,AVADNNSPLH
NA,TRBV28,ASSRPGDYGYT
TRBD2,TRBV7-8,ASSLRLGTSVETQY
TRBD1,TRBV7-2,ASSLLGRGRTNEKLF
NA,TRBV6-1,ASRDPIGVGNEQF
NA,TRBV7-2,ASSHYWGAFAYEQY
NA,TRBV7-8,ASSFRADYNSPLH
TRBD2,TRBV6-1,ASRDGTSGRGNEQF
TRBD1,TRBV6-5,ASRYRDSSYEQY
TRBD1,TRBV6-5,ASSYDPGGLIYGYT
NA,TRBV7-2,ASSKTSTVGLGYT
TRBD2,TRBV6-1,AGSLMGLAGGGTGELF
NA,TRBV7-2,ASSPGGGYNEQF
TRBD1,TRBV19,ASSIGTVPRVH
NA,TRBV10-2,ASKRKTGVGGETQY
NA,TRBV30,AWSRLGRETQY
NA,TRBV20-1,SARGDRPVSNQPQH
NA,TRBV6-2/TRBV6-3,ASRRRQREAF
NA,TRBV6-1,ASRQALQADGYT
NA,TRBV28,ASSVSTDSYEQY
NA,TRBV28,ASSTLRDRPNYGYT
NA,TRBV20-1,SVPGTTNYGYT
TRBD2,TRBV7-9,ASSLASGKPNEQF
NA,TRBV11-3,ASSLDPGLGASVSGANVLT
NA,TRBV6-1,ASRLNSDEQF